The subject of this entry is one TCR beta chain. The data were produced by immunoSEQ multiplex PCR, yet TCRdb's version contains in-frame clones alone and is incomplete. The table shows about 260,000 clones, with 75% to 90% occurring only once. The CDR3 is made up of 12 amino acids. CDR1 is WNHNN and CDR2 is SYGVQD in the germline V gene (reference sequence). The ends were cut back, 4 bases at V and 8 bases at J, with 11 bases in the middle. This record comes from a study of blood T cell repertoires in COVID-19. V usage is TRBV10-1 and J usage is TRBJ1-2; D remains unclear. The source material was peripheral blood. This receptor was identified in a woman aged 40-49 years who had recovered from COVID-19. CDR3: CASSGAGGGYTF. The DNA of the CDR3 is TGCGCCAGCAGTGGAGCTGGCGGAGGCTACACCTTC.